This T cell receptor beta chain was retrieved from a study of blood T cell repertoires in COVID-19. Study-wide background: The United States, Italy and Spain supplied acute and convalescent COVID-19 samples. PBMCs, B-cell-depleted T cells, or T cells provided the cDNA or gDNA that made up the material.

This CDR3 spans 14 amino acids. Germline CDR1 SGDLS, CDR2 YYNGEE. Deletions cut 4 bases from V and 0 bases from J, with 8 bases between. Authors' methods: Amplification with reference gene primers provided the estimates of nucleated cell counts. Clones were sequenced by immunoSEQ multiplex PCR, and TCRdb holds only the in-frame ones, with some missing. V and J calls and clone size follow that table, whereas D and trimming were derived from the DNA. The sample has more than 70,000 clones, 80% to 90% seen once. Sequencing was carried out using peripheral blood. This clonotype originated in a man in his forties or fifties with active COVID-19. This chain uses TRBV9 with TRBJ1-3; D is perhaps TRBD1 (5 bases). CDR3: CASSYTGSGNTIYF. The CDR3, as DNA: TGTGCCAGCAGCTACACAGGCTCTGGAAACACCATATATTTT.